This T cell receptor beta chain was profiled in a study of CD8 T cells in Susac syndrome. Study information: Patients with Susac syndrome, at blood draw, were therapy-naive, on corticosteroids, or on intravenous immunoglobulin alone.

It was with random hexamers that roughly 0.5 to 1 ug RNA was reverse transcribed. It was immunoSEQ multiplex PCR that amplified TCR beta CDR3 across 54 Vbeta and 13 Jbeta. TCRdb redid the calling of the immunoSEQ multiplex PCR reads with MiXCR, one entry per CDR3 protein. The table records tens of thousands of distinct CDR3 sequences, 94% of them present only once. Negative isolation was used for CD8+ and CD4+ T cells and FACS enrichment for TEMRA cells. CDR1 is SQVTM and CDR2 is ANQGSEA in the germline V gene. V shed 5 bases and J shed 4 bases, with 8 bases lying between them. CDR3 length equals 11 residues.

Input material: CD8+ T cells from PBMCs. The source is a human donor with Susac syndrome. The chain uses TRBV29-1 and TRBJ1-2; D gene uncertain. CDR3 loop: CSVPVAYGYTF. The CDR3 DNA is TGCAGCGTTCCTGTCGCCTATGGCTACACCTTC.